This TCR beta chain was retrieved from a study of T cells in Graves' hyperthyroidism and ophthalmopathy. Broader study findings: Model-based prediction identified ophthalmopathy a median about 6.8 months prior to its onset. Blood also contained most expanded thyroid clonotypes above 0.001.

For this clonotype: What it recognizes is unknown.

With 5 bases removed from V and 5 bases from J, the gap between germline ends came to 10 bases. Germline CDR1 reads MNHEY; CDR2 reads SMNVEV (reference sequence). The CDR3 is 13 amino acids. TCR beta CDR3 region amplification was performed from RNA transcripts. TCR CDR3 underwent first-round RT-PCR with the HTBI primer set. TCRdb re-called the multiplex PCR reads through MiXCR, storing one row per CDR3 protein. The table records about 370,000 distinct CDR3 sequences, 13% to 15% of them present only once. Uncontrolled infections, other autoimmune diseases, pregnancy or lactation led to exclusion of patients.

The material sequenced was blood. The chain has TRBV27 and TRBJ2-4, with TRBD2 as a possible D gene (5 bases). This clonotype originated in a woman aged 60-70 years with Graves' ophthalmopathy. The CDR3 bases are TGTGCCAGCAGTGCTGGGAGCGAAAACATTCAGTACTTC. Translated, it gives CASSAGSENIQYF.